Each of the 8 T cell receptor beta chains below was sequenced from the same sample in a study of neurological immune-mediated disorders. Via MiXCR, TCRdb re-called the 5' RACE reads, giving one row per CDR3 protein. The sample carries tens of thousands of distinct CDR3 sequences, approximately 13% recorded once. As for time point: longitudinal time-point 1 (baseline). The sample taken for sequencing was PBMCs. The receptors here all came from a female donor with HTLV-1-associated myelopathy (HAM/TSP).

In its sample, this clonotype was seen many times. The rearrangement links TRBV28 to TRBJ1-5; 8 bases match TRBD1. Germline trimming cut 5 bases from V and 6 bases from J; bases unmatched to any gene: 3. Germline values: CDR1 MDHEN, CDR2 SYDVKM. This CDR3 comprises 13 residues. CDR3 nucleotides: TGTGCCAGCAGTCGGACAGGGTTTCAGCCCCAGCATTTT. Protein: CASSRTGFQPQHF.

This clonotype was observed at least ten times. The chain links TRBV2 to TRBJ2-7; D unresolved. This CDR3 spans 10 amino acids. The germline V gene has CDR1 SNHLY and CDR2 FYNNEI. With 6 bases removed from V and 7 bases from J, the gap between germline ends came to 7 bases. The DNA of the CDR3 is TGTGCCAGCAGGGTAAAAGAGCAGTACTTC. Protein sequence: CASRVKEQYF.

There are many counts of this clonotype. The chain joins TRBV2 to TRBJ1-4; TRBD1 is a possible D gene (5 bases). Germline CDR1 reads SNHLY; CDR2 reads FYNNEI. The CDR3 runs 15 residues. The germline V and J ends were trimmed by 5 bases and 6 bases, with 16 bases remaining between them. The CDR3 sequence is CASSNPGTAHEKLFF. In DNA, the CDR3 is TGTGCCAGCAGTAACCCCGGGACGGCGCATGAAAAACTGTTTTTT.

This clonotype occurred many times. This sequence joins TRBV5-6 and TRBJ2-3, with a tentative D call TRBD1 (5 bases). The CDR3 consists of 14 residues. The V end lost 0 bases, the J end lost 7 bases, and 12 bases lay between the germline ends. The germline V gene has CDR1 SGHDT and CDR2 YYEEEE. In DNA form, the CDR3 reads TGTGCCAGCAGCTTGGGGCAGGGATCCTATACGCAGTATTTT. Protein sequence: CASSLGQGSYTQYF.

The chain couples TRBV20-1 to TRBJ1-1; D unresolved. CDR3 length equals 14 residues. The V gene's germline CDR1 is DFQATT and CDR2 SNEGSKA (reference sequence). V was cut by 1 base and J by 2 bases, with 11 bases left in between. The CDR3 DNA reads TGCAGTGCTAGAGTGCTCCGAACTAACACTGAAGCTTTCTTT. It specifies CSARVLRTNTEAFF.

The sample holds many counts of this clonotype. V usage is TRBV10-3 and J usage is TRBJ2-1, with D unclear. V lost 1 base and J 10 bases, leaving 5 bases between the germline ends. The CDR3 has 11 amino acids. Germline CDR1 and CDR2: ENHRY and SYGVKD. CDR3 in amino acids: CAISELTEQFF. The CDR3 DNA is TGTGCCATCAGTGAGTTGACAGAGCAGTTCTTC.

This clonotype was seen at least ten times. The chain uses TRBV19 and TRBJ2-1; D perhaps matches TRBD1 (6 bases). The germline V gene encodes CDR1 LNHDA and CDR2 SQIVND (reference sequence). The V and J ends lost 4 bases and 14 bases respectively, with 18 bases between them. CDR3 length: 13 amino acids. The CDR3 protein is CASSSSRDTEKFF. In nucleotides, the CDR3 is TGTGCCAGTAGTAGCAGCCGGGACACGGAAAAGTTCTTC.

This clonotype was seen a few times. The V and J genes are TRBV28 and TRBJ2-7; tentatively, D is TRBD1 (6 bases). The germline V and J ends were trimmed by 4 bases and 7 bases, with 11 bases remaining between them. CDR1 and CDR2 (germline): MDHEN, SYDVKM. The CDR3 loop spans 12 amino acids. DNA for the CDR3: TGTGCCAGCAGTTCTACAGGGTGGGAGCAGTACTTC. Protein product: CASSSTGWEQYF.